The 30 T cell receptor beta chains given below trace back to one sample, sequenced in a study of T cell responses to AZD1222 COVID-19 vaccine. Assay: immunoSEQ multiplex PCR; the TCRdb copy retains only in-frame clones and omits some. The sample has 70,000 to 85,000 clones; roughly 88% are singletons. Material: peripheral blood, obtained on day 0 of AZD1222 vaccination. These receptors were taken from an adult in good health.

The V call is TRBV5-1, the J call TRBJ2-2; D possibly matches TRBD1 or TRBD2 (6 bases each). This CDR3 spans 15 amino acids. Trimming stripped 0 bases from V and 5 bases from J, with 11 bases between. From germline, CDR1 is SGHRS and CDR2 YFSETQ. For the CDR3, the DNA is TGCGCCAGCAGCTTGGAGGGGGGACGGACCGGGGAGCTGTTTTTT. This encodes CASSLEGGRTGELFF.

V gene TRBV7-2 combines with J gene TRBJ2-7, with no clear D. Trimming removed 0 bases at V and 2 bases at J, with 5 bases between. The CDR3 extends over 13 amino acids. Germline V lookup: CDR1 SGHTA, CDR2 FQGNSA. The CDR3 DNA sequence: TGTGCCAGCAGCTTAGCCCCAGCCTACGAGCAGTACTTC. Protein: CASSLAPAYEQYF.

The chain uses TRBV19 and TRBJ1-6; D unresolved. This CDR3 contains 16 residues. V shed 7 bases and J shed 5 bases, with 18 bases lying between them. Looked up from germline, CDR1 is LNHDA and CDR2 is SQIVND (reference sequence). The CDR3 coding sequence is TGTGCCAGTACTCAAAAGGACGGACTAAATAATTCACCCCTCCACTTT. Residues: CASTQKDGLNNSPLHF.

The chain uses TRBV11-3 and TRBJ2-3; no reliable D call. Germline CDR1 and CDR2: SGHNT and YENEEA. V was trimmed by 0 bases and J by 3 bases, leaving 4 bases between them. CDR3 size: 13 residues. The CDR3 here is CASSLEDTDTQYF. Here the CDR3 DNA reads TGTGCCAGCAGCTTAGAGGATACAGATACGCAGTATTTT.

The rearrangement links TRBV11-3 to TRBJ2-1, with D unclear. The V and J ends lost 8 bases and 0 bases respectively, with 8 bases between them. The CDR3 loop spans 13 amino acids. Germline CDR1 is SGHNT and CDR2 is YENEEA. The CDR3 sequence is CASSGSSYNEQFF. As DNA, the CDR3 is TGTGCCAGCTCCGGAAGCTCCTACAATGAGCAGTTCTTC.

V is TRBV6-1 and J is TRBJ2-5; 7 bases are shared with TRBD2. Germline V gene data show CDR1 as MNHNS and CDR2 as SASEGT. Trimming at V came to 4 bases and at J to 1 base, leaving 9 bases not matched to a gene. The CDR3 is 16 amino acids. CDR3 sequence (DNA): TGTGCCAGCAGTGTTCCTTGGGGAGGGAGCCAAGAGACCCAGTACTTC. This codes for CASSVPWGGSQETQYF.

This clone was recorded many times. The V and J genes are TRBV2 and TRBJ2-3; the D gene could be TRBD1 or TRBD2 (5 bases each). This CDR3 is built from 16 residues. The V and J ends lost 6 bases and 2 bases respectively, with 18 bases between them. The germline gives CDR1 SNHLY, CDR2 FYNNEI. The CDR3 protein is CASRRSGAEPTDTQYF. The CDR3 DNA follows: TGTGCCAGCAGACGGTCCGGGGCAGAGCCCACAGATACGCAGTATTTT.

CDR3 in DNA: TGTGCCAGCAGCCAAGACTGGGGGGCAACCTACGAGCAGTACTTC. Translation: CASSQDWGATYEQYF. V is TRBV11-3 and J is TRBJ2-7; D possibly matches TRBD1 or TRBD2 (6 bases each). The germline V gene encodes CDR1 SGHNT and CDR2 YENEEA. The CDR3 is 15 residues long. V was cut by 5 bases and J by 2 bases, with 16 bases left in between.

The DNA for the CDR3 is TGCACCAGCAGCCAAGTATTTGCTAGCGGGAGGGCGAGCTCCTACAATGAGCAGTTCTTC. Its translation: CTSSQVFASGRASSYNEQFF. The rearrangement uses TRBV1 and TRBJ2-1; TRBD2, as called in the table, went unchecked against the DNA. TRBV1 is a recognized pseudogene. The CDR3 runs 20 residues.

The chain is built from TRBV2 and TRBJ2-3; D unresolved. CDR3 length: 14 amino acids. V lost 4 bases, J lost 2 bases, and 10 bases lay in between. Looked up from germline, CDR1 is SNHLY and CDR2 is FYNNEI. CDR3 bases: TGTGCCAGCAGTGGTTTAGACAACACAGATACGCAGTATTTT. This encodes CASSGLDNTDTQYF. Based on the CDR3 plus reference TRBV2 and TRBJ2-3, the full variable domain is EPEVTQTPSHQVTQMGQEVILRCVPISNHLYFYWYRQILGQKVEFLVSFYNNEISEKSEIFDDQFSVERPDGSNFTLKIRSTKLEDSAMYFCASSGLDNTDTQYFGPGTRLTVL.

On this clone: One junction end does not reproduce the germline sequence, and a read error may be involved. The chain uses TRBV3-1 (or the pseudogene TRBV3-2) and TRBJ2-7; 7 positions agree with TRBD2. From germline, CDR1 is LGHDT and CDR2 YNNKEL (reference sequence). The CDR3 extends over 14 amino acids. CDR3 amino acids: CASSQGYGPGEGSF. Here the CDR3 DNA reads TGTGCCAGCAGCCAAGGATATGGACCCGGGGAGGGATCCTTC.

The genes are TRBV27 and TRBJ2-3; TRBD2 is a possible D gene (6 bases). Germline assignment: CDR1 MNHEY and CDR2 SMNVEV (reference sequence). The germline V and J ends were trimmed by 8 bases and 3 bases, with 24 bases remaining between them. CDR3 length equals 17 residues. The CDR3 spells CASVKNPGTRGTDTQYF. The DNA of the CDR3 is TGTGCCAGCGTAAAAAACCCCGGGACCCGGGGGACAGATACGCAGTATTTT.

The V call is TRBV7-9, the J call TRBJ1-2; no firm D call. In germline, CDR1 is SEHNR, CDR2 FQNEAQ (reference sequence). This CDR3 is 13 amino acids long. Trimming shortened V by 1 base and J by 4 bases, and 7 bases separated the two germline ends. Here the CDR3 DNA reads TGTGCCAGCAGCTTAGTAGGGCCCTATGGCTACACCTTC. It is translated as CASSLVGPYGYTF.

J is TRBJ2-5 and V is TRBV29-1, with 8 nucleotides matching TRBD1. Germline trimming cut 1 base from V and 5 bases from J; bases unmatched to any gene: 3. The CDR3 runs 13 residues. Germline values: CDR1 SQVTM, CDR2 ANQGSEA. The CDR3: CSVEGRDRETQYF. CDR3 nucleotides: TGCAGCGTTGAAGGACGGGACAGGGAGACCCAGTACTTC. Variable domain in full (rest from reference TRBV29-1 and TRBJ2-5): SAVISQKPSRDICQRGTSLTIQCQVDSQVTMMFWYRQQPGQSLTLIATANQGSEATYESGFVIDKFPISRPNLTFSTLTVSNMSPEDSSIYLCSVEGRDRETQYFGPGTRLLVL.

The V and J genes are TRBV29-1 and TRBJ2-6, with TRBD1 identical over 9 bases. This CDR3 spans 16 amino acids. Trimming at V came to 3 bases and at J to 0 bases, leaving 3 bases not matched to a gene. Germline V gives CDR1 SQVTM, CDR2 ANQGSEA. As DNA, the CDR3 is TGCAGCGTTGAGGGGACAGGGATCTCTGGGGCCAACGTCCTGACTTTC. Translating gives CSVEGTGISGANVLTF.

The chain has TRBV27 and TRBJ1-6; D possibly corresponds to TRBD1 (6 bases). The CDR3 is made up of 14 amino acids. CDR1 is MNHEY, CDR2 SMNVEV, per germline (reference sequence). V was clipped by 6 bases and J by 6 bases, with 12 bases between them. CDR3 residues: CASRTGSGNSPLHF. CDR3 sequence (DNA): TGTGCCAGCAGAACAGGGTCCGGTAATTCACCCCTCCACTTT.

V usage is TRBV28 and J usage is TRBJ1-2; D call uncertain. The CDR3 has 14 amino acids. CDR1 and CDR2 from the germline V gene are MDHEN and SYDVKM. V was trimmed by 4 bases and J by 5 bases, leaving 14 bases between them. CDR3 sequence (DNA): TGTGCCAGCAGTTCCGCAGAGGGTTCATATGGCTACACCTTC. Translated, it gives CASSSAEGSYGYTF.

The chain couples TRBV19 to TRBJ2-1, with 8 bases identical to TRBD1. This CDR3 has 16 residues. Germline V gene sequence: CDR1 LNHDA, CDR2 SQIVND (reference sequence). V lost 0 bases and J lost 5; bases outside the gene matches: 6. CDR3 amino acids: CASSIDRDRNNNEQFF. In DNA form, the CDR3 reads TGTGCCAGTAGTATAGATAGGGACAGGAACAACAATGAGCAGTTCTTC.

V is TRBV5-1 and J is TRBJ2-7, with TRBD1 matching 8 bases. The CDR3 loop spans 17 amino acids. In germline, CDR1 is SGHRS, CDR2 YFSETQ. The trim removed 0 bases at V and 2 bases at J, leaving 10 bases unmatched. In DNA form, the CDR3 reads TGCGCCAGCAGCTTGGTAAGGAGACAGGGGCGGACCTACGAGCAGTACTTC. Translation: CASSLVRRQGRTYEQYF.

The CDR3: CASSIQGNYEQYF. CDR3 bases: TGTGCCAGCAGTATACAAGGGAACTACGAGCAGTACTTC. The chain employs TRBV6-5 and TRBJ2-7; D is ambiguous. V shed 5 bases and J shed 3 bases, with 11 bases lying between them. The CDR3 is 13 residues long. CDR1 MNHEY and CDR2 SVGAGI come from the germline V gene.

This clone came up a few times. The DNA for the CDR3 is TGTGCCAGCACCCCCCGGGTGGGGACCGGGGAGCTGTTTTTT. This codes for CASTPRVGTGELFF. This chain connects TRBV5-5 to TRBJ2-2, with D unclear. The CDR3 extends over 14 amino acids. Per the germline V gene, CDR1 is SGHKS and CDR2 is YYEKEE (reference sequence). Trimming took off 6 bases at V and 5 bases at J, with 14 bases between the two ends.

This clone was detected only a few times. The chain uses TRBV25-1 and TRBJ2-1; possible D gene TRBD1, 5 bases. The germline V gene has CDR1 MGHDK and CDR2 SYGVNS. Deletions cut 8 bases from V and 5 bases from J, with 10 bases between. This CDR3 region has 12 residues. The CDR3 coding sequence is TGTGCCAGCTTCGACAGAAACAATGAGCAGTTCTTC. Protein: CASFDRNNEQFF.

The V and J genes are TRBV4-1 and TRBJ2-7; TRBD1 matches 7 bases. The ends lost 3 bases at V and 2 bases at J; junction bases unmatched: 7. Germline V gene sequence: CDR1 MGHRA, CDR2 YSYEKL. CDR3 length equals 15 residues. CDR3: CASSHRTGSTYEQYF. CDR3 coding DNA: TGCGCCAGCAGCCATCGGACAGGATCTACCTACGAGCAGTACTTC.

This clone was seen only a few times. This sequence joins TRBV29-1 and TRBJ2-3; 8 nucleotides match TRBD1. The CDR3 is 15 residues long. V lost 1 base, J lost 1 base, and 4 bases stayed unmatched. CDR1 is SQVTM and CDR2 is ANQGSEA in the germline V gene. The CDR3 bases are TGCAGCGTTGAAGGACAGGGGCCCGGCACAGATACGCAGTATTTT. Translated: CSVEGQGPGTDTQYF.

This clone has a single count. The genes are TRBV5-1 and TRBJ1-2; the match to TRBD1 covers 7 bases. Trimming took 0 bases from V and 8 from J; bases not matched to a gene: 10. CDR1 and CDR2 (germline): SGHRS, YFSETQ. The CDR3 has 15 amino acids. DNA of the CDR3: TGCGCCAGCAGCTTGGGGGACGGACAGGCCCAGGGCTACACCTTC. This encodes CASSLGDGQAQGYTF.

This chain links TRBV24-1 with TRBJ2-3, with 7 bases matching TRBD1. Trimming at V came to 4 bases and at J to 5 bases, leaving 8 bases not matched to a gene. CDR1 KGHDR and CDR2 SFDVKD come from the germline V gene. This CDR3 has 15 amino acids. In DNA form, the CDR3 reads TGTGCCACCAGTGACGACAGGGCATTGAGAGATACGCAGTATTTT. Its translation: CATSDDRALRDTQYF.

The chain's CDR3 is CASSFRGDSYGYTF. The CDR3 bases are TGTGCCAGCAGCTTCAGGGGCGACAGCTATGGCTACACCTTC. The rearrangement links TRBV28 to TRBJ1-2; D is perhaps TRBD1 (6 bases). The CDR3 loop spans 14 amino acids. The V end was cut by 6 bases, the J end by 4 bases, with 15 bases between. From germline, CDR1 is MDHEN and CDR2 SYDVKM.

This chain uses TRBV21-1 with TRBJ1-5; the DNA was not compared with TRBD1, the D call given in the table. TRBV21-1 is a listed pseudogene. There are 14 residues in the CDR3. The CDR3 loop is CASSRDISPQPQHF. The CDR3 DNA reads as TGTGCCAGCAGCCGCGACATATCACCTCAGCCCCAGCATTTT.

This rearrangement joins TRBV10-3 to TRBJ2-3; 15 bases fit TRBD2. CDR1 is ENHRY, CDR2 SYGVKD, per germline. The length of the CDR3 is 22 residues. The V gene end was trimmed by 2 bases and the J gene end by 1 base; junction bases not matched to a gene: 16. Written as DNA, the CDR3 is TGTGCCATCAGTGAGAGGGGGGACCGCCCGGGACTAGCGGGAGGTGGCACAGATACGCAGTATTTT. Translated, it gives CAISERGDRPGLAGGGTDTQYF.

The genes are TRBV5-1 and TRBJ1-1; D is unclear. Germline lookup yields CDR1 SGHRS and CDR2 YFSETQ. There are 13 residues in the CDR3. V was trimmed by 2 bases and J by 6 bases, leaving 11 bases between them. The chain's CDR3 is CASSLSSRPEAFF. The DNA of the CDR3 is TGCGCCAGCAGCTTAAGCTCGCGGCCTGAAGCTTTCTTT.